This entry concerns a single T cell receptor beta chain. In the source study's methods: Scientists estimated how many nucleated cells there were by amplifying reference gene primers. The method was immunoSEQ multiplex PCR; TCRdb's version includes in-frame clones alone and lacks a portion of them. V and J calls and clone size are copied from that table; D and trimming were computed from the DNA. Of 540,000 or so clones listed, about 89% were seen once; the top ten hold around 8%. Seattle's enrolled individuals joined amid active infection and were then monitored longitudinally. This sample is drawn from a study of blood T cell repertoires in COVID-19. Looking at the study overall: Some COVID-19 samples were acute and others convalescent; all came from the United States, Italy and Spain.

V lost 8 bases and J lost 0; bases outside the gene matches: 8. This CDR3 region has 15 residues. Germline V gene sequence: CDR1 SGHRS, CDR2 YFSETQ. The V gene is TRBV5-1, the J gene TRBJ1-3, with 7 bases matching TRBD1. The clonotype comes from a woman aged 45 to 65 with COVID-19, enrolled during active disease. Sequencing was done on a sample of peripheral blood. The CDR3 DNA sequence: TGCGCCAGTAAACGACAGGGCAGCTCTGGAAACACCATATATTTT. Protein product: CASKRQGSSGNTIYF.